The rows below give T cell receptor beta chains drawn from one sample of a study of T cell responses to AZD1222 COVID-19 vaccine. Sequencing was performed with immunoSEQ multiplex PCR; in TCRdb, only in-frame clones are kept and a portion is missing. The sample includes some 140,000 clones, approximately 95% of them seen just once. The specimen comprised peripheral blood, sampled 28 days after the second AZD1222 dose. Receptors originate from an adult who received the AZD1222 COVID-19 vaccine. Both conserved end residues are part of each CDR3. A D gene is named only where the DNA matches it firmly. The size entry is marked missing in some rows and otherwise reads once, few, many or a size class.

CDR3 protein	CDR3 DNA	clone size	J gene	V gene	D gene
CASKKGWGLNTEAFF	TGTGCCAGCAAGAAGGGGTGGGGGTTGAACACTGAAGCTTTCTTT	-	TRBJ1-1	TRBV6-5	-
CASSQDGRKAFF	TGTGCCAGCAGCCAAGATGGACGCAAAGCTTTCTTT	once	TRBJ1-1	TRBV3-1/TRBV3-2	-
CATVGDFSGNTIYF	TGTGCCACCGTGGGGGATTTCTCTGGAAACACCATATATTTT	-	TRBJ1-3	TRBV19	-
CASSEDRPSASSDTQYF	TGTGCCAGCAGTGAAGATCGTCCCTCGGCTAGCTCAGATACGCAGTATTTT	-	TRBJ2-3	TRBV2	-
CAIRDTSGTGYNSPLHF	TGTGCCATCAGAGACACCTCCGGGACAGGTTATAATTCACCCCTCCACTTT	-	TRBJ1-6	TRBV10-3	TRBD1
CASSLPPGQGFLTDTQYF	TGTGCCAGCAGCTTACCCCCCGGGCAGGGATTTCTCACAGATACGCAGTATTTT	once	TRBJ2-3	TRBV7-9	-
CASSQEEYSNQPQHF	TGTGCCAGCAGCCAAGAGGAATATAGCAATCAGCCCCAGCATTTT	-	TRBJ1-5	TRBV4-2	-
CAWNPPWGRTPGSGNTIYF	TGTGCCTGGAACCCACCCTGGGGAAGGACTCCAGGCTCTGGAAACACCATATATTTT	-	TRBJ1-3	TRBV30	-
CASSAYRGPGELFF	TGTGCCAGTAGTGCCTACAGGGGACCCGGGGAGCTGTTTTTT	-	TRBJ2-2	TRBV19	TRBD1
CASSWGTGDIYGYTF	TGTGCCAGCAGCTGGGGAACAGGAGATATCTATGGCTACACCTTC	-	TRBJ1-2	TRBV11-1	-
CASSLDRGLAGSGAKNIQYF	TGTGCCAGCAGCTTAGATCGGGGACTAGCGGGGAGCGGAGCCAAAAACATTCAGTACTTC	-	TRBJ2-4	TRBV11-3	TRBD2
CASSSFGLTEAFF	TGTGCCAGCAGCTCGTTCGGGCTCACTGAAGCTTTCTTT	-	TRBJ1-1	TRBV7-2	-
CASSLNGGGETQYF	TGTGCCAGCAGCTTAAACGGTGGGGGGGAGACCCAGTACTTC	-	TRBJ2-5	TRBV7-2	-
CASSQENEQFF	TGTGCCAGCAGCCAAGAGAATGAGCAGTTCTTC	-	TRBJ2-1	TRBV4-2	-
CASSPGTGNLKGEQYF	TGTGCCAGCAGCCCAGGGACAGGGAACCTGAAAGGCGAGCAGTACTTC	few	TRBJ2-7	TRBV7-6	TRBD1
CASSLSTTSNQPQHF	TGTGCCAGCAGCTTGTCAACAACATCTAATCAGCCCCAGCATTTT	-	TRBJ1-5	TRBV5-6	-
CASSLVGQGVEQETQYF	TGTGCCAGCAGTTTAGTGGGACAGGGAGTTGAGCAAGAGACCCAGTACTTC	-	TRBJ2-5	TRBV27	TRBD1
CASTNGGTSYNSPLHF	TGTGCCAGCACAAATGGTGGGACCTCCTATAATTCACCCCTCCACTTT	-	TRBJ1-6	TRBV7-2	-
CASSQDDLHSPYGYTF	TGTGCCAGCAGCCAAGATGACCTACACTCGCCCTATGGCTACACCTTC	-	TRBJ1-2	TRBV14	-
CSVRTVFDYEQYF	TGCAGCGTTAGAACCGTTTTCGACTACGAGCAGTACTTC	-	TRBJ2-7	TRBV29-1	-
CASSLGQSSRSPLHF	TGTGCCAGCAGCTTGGGACAGAGTTCGCGCTCACCCCTCCACTTT	-	TRBJ1-6	TRBV5-4	-
CAWRGSTDTQYF	TGTGCCTGGAGGGGTAGCACAGATACGCAGTATTTT	-	TRBJ2-3	TRBV30	-
CASSYSPDSLHTEAFF	TGTGCCAGCAGTTACAGCCCCGACAGTCTCCACACTGAAGCTTTCTTT	once	TRBJ1-1	TRBV6-5	-
CASSFRDTSSYEQYF	TGTGCCAGCAGCTTTAGGGACACCTCCAGCTACGAGCAGTACTTC	-	TRBJ2-7	TRBV7-9	-
CATSRGQGYEKLFF	TGTGCCACCAGCAGAGGACAGGGGTATGAAAAACTGTTTTTT	-	TRBJ1-4	TRBV15	TRBD1
CASSRQSTGELFF	TGTGCCAGCAGTCGACAGTCCACCGGGGAGCTGTTTTTT	once	TRBJ2-2	TRBV11-3	-
CASSYQALGYYGYTF	TGTGCCAGCAGTTACCAGGCCTTGGGTTATTATGGCTACACCTTC	-	TRBJ1-2	TRBV6-5	-
CASSSLAGIGETQYF	TGTGCCAGCAGCTCTTTAGCGGGGATAGGAGAGACCCAGTACTTC	-	TRBJ2-5	TRBV7-2	TRBD2
CASSGQVSGNTIYF	TGTGCCAGCAGTGGACAGGTGTCTGGAAACACCATATATTTT	once	TRBJ1-3	TRBV2	-
CASSRSQVQEQFF	TGTGCCAGCAGCCGATCTCAGGTTCAGGAGCAGTTCTTC	once	TRBJ2-1	TRBV3-1/TRBV3-2	-
CATSSGGAGTQYF	TGTGCCACCTCTAGCGGGGGGGCGGGGACGCAGTATTTT	once	TRBJ2-3	TRBV2	TRBD2
CASSRSRQYLYNSPLHF	TGTGCCAGCAGCCGCAGCAGACAGTACCTCTATAATTCACCCCTCCACTTT	-	TRBJ1-6	TRBV7-2	-
CSVETGIGNQPQHF	TGCAGCGTTGAAACGGGAATCGGCAATCAGCCCCAGCATTTT	-	TRBJ1-5	TRBV29-1	-
CASSLETANTEAFF	TGTGCCAGCAGCTTAGAGACAGCGAACACTGAAGCTTTCTTT	-	TRBJ1-1	TRBV7-9	-
CSVDGGYTF	TGCAGCGTGGACGGGGGCTACACCTTC	-	TRBJ1-2	TRBV29-1	-
CASSLRPGVYGYTF	TGTGCCAGCAGTTTAAGACCAGGGGTCTATGGCTACACCTTC	-	TRBJ1-2	TRBV28	-
CASSVERGTYEQYF	TGTGCCAGCAGCGTCGAGCGGGGAACCTACGAGCAGTACTTC	-	TRBJ2-7	TRBV9	TRBD2
CASSPPLGLDYGYTF	TGTGCCAGCTCCCCCCCGTTGGGGCTGGATTATGGCTACACCTTC	-	TRBJ1-2	TRBV18	-
CAISLTSGGDSGANVLTF	TGTGCCATCAGCCTAACTAGCGGGGGGGACTCTGGGGCCAACGTCCTGACTTTC	-	TRBJ2-6	TRBV10-3	TRBD2
CATSDSVKGAPYEQYF	TGTGCCACCAGTGATTCAGTGAAGGGGGCCCCCTACGAGCAGTACTTC	-	TRBJ2-7	TRBV24-1	TRBD1
CASSVQVDSTEAFF	TGCGCCAGCAGCGTCCAGGTCGATAGCACTGAAGCTTTCTTT	-	TRBJ1-1	TRBV5-1	-
CASSIQGGPNYGYTF	TGTGCCAGTAGCATACAGGGTGGTCCTAACTATGGCTACACCTTC	-	TRBJ1-2	TRBV19	-
CASSVTGGPNTGELFF	TGTGCCAGCAGCGTGACAGGGGGCCCTAACACCGGGGAGCTGTTTTTT	-	TRBJ2-2	TRBV9	TRBD1
CASSLDEAGGVYGYTF	TGTGCCAGCAGCCTAGATGAAGCAGGGGGCGTCTATGGCTACACCTTC	-	TRBJ1-2	TRBV9	TRBD1
CASSPGAYLGTTNEKLFF	TGTGCCAGCTCACCAGGGGCCTACTTAGGGACAACTAATGAAAAACTGTTTTTT	-	TRBJ1-4	TRBV18	-
CASSLREGAVEKLFF	TGTGCCAGCAGCTTAAGGGAAGGGGCAGTCGAAAAACTGTTTTTT	-	TRBJ1-4	TRBV7-9	-
CASSAGTGQSQETQYF	TGTGCCAGCAGCGCTGGGACAGGACAAAGCCAAGAGACCCAGTACTTC	-	TRBJ2-5	TRBV9	TRBD1
CASSIGYNEQFF	TGTGCCAGTAGTATCGGCTACAATGAGCAGTTCTTC	-	TRBJ2-1	TRBV19	-
CSVAATGAGEAFF	TGCAGCGTTGCCGCGACAGGGGCAGGTGAAGCTTTCTTT	once	TRBJ1-1	TRBV29-1	TRBD1
CASRAASLEQYF	TGTGCCAGCAGGGCGGCGTCTCTCGAGCAGTACTTC	-	TRBJ2-7	TRBV27	-
CASSWALSSYNEQFF	TGCGCCAGCAGCTGGGCTCTGAGCTCCTACAATGAGCAGTTCTTC	once	TRBJ2-1	TRBV5-1	-
CASSQAGPYTEAFF	TGCGCCAGCAGCCAAGCCGGACCATACACTGAAGCTTTCTTT	-	TRBJ1-1	TRBV4-1	-
CASSIGKIKLFF	TGTGCCAGTAGTATAGGAAAGATAAAACTGTTTTTT	-	TRBJ1-4	TRBV19	-
CASSLGIGGFYGYTF	TGTGCCAGCAGCCTGGGTATTGGGGGTTTCTATGGCTACACCTTC	-	TRBJ1-2	TRBV3-1/TRBV3-2	-